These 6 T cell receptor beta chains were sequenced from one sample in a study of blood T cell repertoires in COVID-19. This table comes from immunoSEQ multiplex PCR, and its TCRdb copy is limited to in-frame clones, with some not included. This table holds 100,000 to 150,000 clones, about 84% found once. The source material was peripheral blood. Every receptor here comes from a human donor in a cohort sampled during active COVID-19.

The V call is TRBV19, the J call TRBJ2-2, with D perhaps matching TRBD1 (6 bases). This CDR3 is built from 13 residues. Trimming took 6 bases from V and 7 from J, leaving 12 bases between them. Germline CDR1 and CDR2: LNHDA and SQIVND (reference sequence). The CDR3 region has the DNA TGTGCCAGTAGAGGGACATATATCGGGGAGCTGTTTTTT. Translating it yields CASRGTYIGELFF.

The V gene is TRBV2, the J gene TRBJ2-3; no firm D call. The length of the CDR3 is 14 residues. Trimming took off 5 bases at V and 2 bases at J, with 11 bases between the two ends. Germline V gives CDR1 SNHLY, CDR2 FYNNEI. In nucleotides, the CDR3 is TGTGCCAGCAGTCTAGACTCTTTCACAGATACGCAGTATTTT. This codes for CASSLDSFTDTQYF.

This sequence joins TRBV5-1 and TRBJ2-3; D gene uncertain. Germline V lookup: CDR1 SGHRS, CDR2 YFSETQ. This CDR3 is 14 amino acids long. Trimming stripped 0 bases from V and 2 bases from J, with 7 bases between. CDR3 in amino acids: CASSLATPTDTQYF. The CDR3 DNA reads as TGCGCCAGCAGCTTGGCAACTCCCACAGATACGCAGTATTTT.

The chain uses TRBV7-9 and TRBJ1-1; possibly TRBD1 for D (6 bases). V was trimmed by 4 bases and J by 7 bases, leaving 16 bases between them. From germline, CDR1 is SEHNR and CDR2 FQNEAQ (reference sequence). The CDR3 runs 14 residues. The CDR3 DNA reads TGTGCCAGCAGCTCAACTCAGGGGACGGTTGAAGCTTTCTTT. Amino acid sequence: CASSSTQGTVEAFF.

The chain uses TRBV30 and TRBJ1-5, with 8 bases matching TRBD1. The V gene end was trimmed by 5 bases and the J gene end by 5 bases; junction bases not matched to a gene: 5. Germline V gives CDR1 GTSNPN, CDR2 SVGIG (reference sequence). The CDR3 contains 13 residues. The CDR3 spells CAWGGTGYQPQHF. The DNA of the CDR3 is TGTGCCTGGGGCGGGACAGGCTATCAGCCCCAGCATTTT.

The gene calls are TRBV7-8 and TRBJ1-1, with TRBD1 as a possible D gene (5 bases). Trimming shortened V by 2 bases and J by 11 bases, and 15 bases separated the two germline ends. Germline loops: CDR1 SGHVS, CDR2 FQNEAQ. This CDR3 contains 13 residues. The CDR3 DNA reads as TGTGCCAGCAGCTTAATCTTGGGCCAGGGCGCTTTCTTT. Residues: CASSLILGQGAFF.